The 11 T cell receptor beta chains presented below share a single source sample, sequenced in a study of shared clonotypes between healthy human individuals. Some clones are missing from TCRdb's copy, which holds only in-frame ones; the method was immunoSEQ multiplex PCR. The sample includes fewer than 2.5 million clones, 90% to 95% of them seen just once. The sequencing sample was made of naive CD4+ T cells from PBMCs. Subset: CD45RA+ positively selected. Receptors originate from a man aged 18 to 30 in good health. Some clones in this sample may be carry-over from other donors' samples.

V and J are TRBV5-5 and TRBJ2-2; D is unresolved. Germline V gene sequence: CDR1 SGHKS, CDR2 YYEKEE (reference sequence). The CDR3 has 13 amino acids. The V end lost 0 bases, the J end lost 5 bases, and 5 bases lay between the germline ends. CDR3 sequence reads: CASSLEWTGELFF. CDR3 sequence (DNA): TGTGCCAGCAGCTTGGAGTGGACCGGGGAGCTGTTTTTT.

This chain uses TRBV6-5 with TRBJ2-7; 7 bases align to TRBD2. V shed 7 bases, J shed 4 bases, and the junction held 10 bases outside the gene matches. The CDR3 is 14 residues long. The germline gives CDR1 MNHEY, CDR2 SVGAGI. This CDR3 reads CASTQRGGGYEQYF. CDR3 sequence (DNA): TGTGCCAGCACCCAGCGGGGTGGGGGATACGAGCAGTACTTC.

CDR3 residues: CAWRAAATGELFF. CDR3 coding DNA: TGTGCCTGGAGGGCGGCAGCCACCGGGGAGCTGTTTTTT. The J gene is TRBJ2-2, the V gene TRBV30; no clear D gene. The CDR3 sequence is 13 residues long. The V gene lost 3 bases and the J gene lost 4 bases, with 9 bases spanning the gap. The germline CDR1 and CDR2 sequences are GTSNPN and SVGIG (reference sequence).

This clone occurred a few times. The rearrangement joins TRBV19 to TRBJ1-3; the D is unclear. Trimming removed 10 bases at V and 3 bases at J, with 13 bases between. The CDR3 loop spans 13 amino acids. Germline CDR1 LNHDA, CDR2 SQIVND (reference sequence). CDR3 bases: TGTGCCACCCCCAACGGAGTTGGAAACACCATATATTTT. This translates into CATPNGVGNTIYF.

The chain joins TRBV11-2 to TRBJ2-2; 11 bases are shared with TRBD1. The germline V gene encodes CDR1 SGHAT and CDR2 FQNNGV. This CDR3 is 18 amino acids long. With 5 bases clipped from V and 0 bases from J, the junction kept 8 bases outside the gene matches. CDR3 sequence (DNA): TGTGCCAGCAGCACCGGACAGGGGGCCTTCTCGAACACCGGGGAGCTGTTTTTT. The encoded protein is CASSTGQGAFSNTGELFF.

This rearrangement joins TRBV28 to TRBJ2-5; TRBD1 matches at 11 bases. CDR1 is MDHEN, CDR2 SYDVKM, per germline. Unmatched junction bases numbered 8, after V lost 4 bases and J lost 4 bases. The CDR3 runs to 16 residues. This CDR3 is CASSYWGQGDVETQYF. The DNA of the CDR3 is TGTGCCAGCAGTTACTGGGGACAGGGGGATGTAGAGACCCAGTACTTC.

This sequence joins TRBV6-1 and TRBJ2-2, with D possibly matching TRBD2 (6 bases). Trimming shortened V by 7 bases and J by 5 bases, and 14 bases separated the two germline ends. Germline V lookup: CDR1 MNHNS, CDR2 SASEGT. CDR3 size: 14 residues. CDR3 nucleotide sequence: TGTGCCAGCATTTCGCCCGGGAGTACCGGGGAGCTGTTTTTT. This gives the protein CASISPGSTGELFF.

The chain combines TRBV7-2 with TRBJ2-7; D is possibly TRBD1 or TRBD2 (5 bases each). The CDR3 has 14 amino acids. Per germline, CDR1 SGHTA and CDR2 FQGNSA. Trimming pared 3 bases from V and 0 bases from J, leaving 9 bases between. The CDR3 protein is CASSFLGTSYEQYF. The CDR3 DNA sequence: TGTGCCAGCAGCTTCCTAGGGACCTCCTACGAGCAGTACTTC.

The V call is TRBV27, the J call TRBJ1-5, with 7 bases fitting TRBD1. Trimming at V came to 5 bases and at J to 7 bases, leaving 5 bases not matched to a gene. The germline gives CDR1 MNHEY, CDR2 SMNVEV (reference sequence). CDR3 length: 13 residues. The CDR3 DNA reads as TGTGCCAGCAGTCCAGAAGGGGGCCAGCCCCAGCATTTT. It translates to CASSPEGGQPQHF.

The sample holds a few counts of this clone. Other DNA sequences in the sample encode the same CDR3. The rearrangement uses TRBV7-2 and TRBJ2-3, with D tentatively TRBD1 (5 bases). V was trimmed by 1 base and J by 0 bases, leaving 5 bases between them. CDR1 and CDR2 from the germline V gene are SGHTA and FQGNSA. The CDR3 extends over 14 amino acids. Here the CDR3 reads CASSLEGSTDTQYF. The CDR3 region has the DNA TGTGCCAGCAGCTTAGAGGGGAGCACAGATACGCAGTATTTT.

This clone was seen just once. DNA for the CDR3: TGTGCCAGCAGCTTAAGGGGGGAGTCGGCCCAGTACTTC. Protein sequence: CASSLRGESAQYF. V usage is TRBV7-2 and J usage is TRBJ2-5; D tentatively fits TRBD1 or TRBD2 (6 bases each). The CDR3 consists of 13 residues. Germline assignment: CDR1 SGHTA and CDR2 FQGNSA. V was shortened by 2 bases and J by 9 bases, with 13 bases between the two germline ends.